This entry lists 18 T cell receptor beta chains sequenced from one sample in a study of cytomegalovirus exposure and HLA in healthy donors. PCR amplification relied on 60 Vbeta primers (plus 13 Jbeta primers). Sequencing was performed with immunoSEQ multiplex PCR; in TCRdb, only in-frame clones are kept and a portion is missing. This table has tens of thousands of clones, approximately 71% appearing once. Sequenced input: PBMCs. These receptors all come from a woman aged 40-49 years in good health and CMV-seronegative.

This clone showed up just a few times. This chain joins TRBV6-6 and TRBJ1-1; 7 bases align to TRBD1. The CDR3 contains 14 residues. With 6 bases clipped from V and 5 bases from J, the junction kept 9 bases outside the gene matches. Germline CDR1 and CDR2: MNHNY and SVGAGI (reference sequence). The CDR3 here is CASRIHMTGTEAFF. DNA of the CDR3: TGTGCCAGCAGAATCCACATGACAGGGACTGAAGCTTTCTTT.

This clone was counted once. The V gene is TRBV4-3, the J gene TRBJ2-1, with D tentatively TRBD1 (5 bases). The CDR3 spans 14 residues. CDR1 is LGHNA and CDR2 is YSLEER in the germline V gene. Between the trimmed V and J ends, which lost 1 base and 7 bases, there was a span of 11 bases. The CDR3 region has the DNA TGCGCCAGCAGCCAAGGAATGCAGGGTAATGAGCAGTTCTTC. Its translation is CASSQGMQGNEQFF.

The chain is built from TRBV6-1 and TRBJ1-1; the D is unclear. The V and J ends lost 1 base and 4 bases respectively, with 13 bases between them. This CDR3 is built from 15 residues. Per the germline V gene, CDR1 is MNHNS and CDR2 is SASEGT. DNA of the CDR3: TGTGCCAGCAGTGAAGGGAGATCGGGTTCCACTGAAGCTTTCTTT. Translating it yields CASSEGRSGSTEAFF.

This CDR3 is CASSLDSGYIQYF. The CDR3 bases are TGTGCCAGCAGCTTGGACAGCGGGTACATTCAGTACTTC. This chain links TRBV5-5 with TRBJ2-4; tentatively, D is TRBD2 (6 bases). The V end was cut by 0 bases, the J end by 8 bases, with 9 bases between. CDR1 SGHKS and CDR2 YYEKEE come from the germline V gene (reference sequence). The length of the CDR3 is 13 residues.

The chain recombines TRBV9 with TRBJ2-3, with a weak D call TRBD2 (6 bases). The CDR3 loop spans 16 amino acids. In germline, CDR1 is SGDLS, CDR2 YYNGEE. The V gene lost 1 base and the J gene lost 1 base, with 13 bases spanning the gap. The CDR3 sequence: CASSVLNGGGTDTQYF. Written as DNA, the CDR3 is TGTGCCAGCAGCGTACTCAACGGGGGAGGCACAGATACGCAGTATTTT.

The rearrangement links TRBV2 to TRBJ2-7, with 7 bases aligning to TRBD1. The CDR3 is made up of 11 amino acids. V lost 5 bases, J lost 9 bases, and 4 bases stayed unmatched. Germline V lookup: CDR1 SNHLY, CDR2 FYNNEI. CDR3 coding DNA: TGTGCCAGCAGTCAGGGGGACGCGCAGTACTTC. The encoded protein is CASSQGDAQYF.

This clone turned up a few times. This chain links TRBV7-9 with TRBJ2-5, with 12 bases that match TRBD2. J gave up 2 bases and V 1 base, and 2 bases lay outside the gene matches. The length of the CDR3 is 16 residues. The germline V gene has CDR1 SEHNR and CDR2 FQNEAQ (reference sequence). As DNA, the CDR3 is TGTGCCAGCAGCTTAGACGGACTAGCGGGACAAGAGACCCAGTACTTC. Amino acids: CASSLDGLAGQETQYF.

V gene TRBV9 combines with J gene TRBJ2-5; D is possibly TRBD2 (6 bases). Germline V gives CDR1 SGDLS, CDR2 YYNGEE. The CDR3 consists of 14 residues. V dropped 5 bases and J dropped 11 bases, with 22 bases sitting between them. The CDR3 DNA reads as TGTGCCAGCAGTAGCCTTAAAGGTTCGGGGGAGCAGTACTTC. Its translation is CASSSLKGSGEQYF.

This chain joins TRBV7-2 and TRBJ1-2; 8 bases match TRBD1. CDR1 and CDR2 from the germline V gene are SGHTA and FQGNSA. Germline trimming cut 0 bases from V and 2 bases from J; bases unmatched to any gene: 5. The CDR3 consists of 16 residues. DNA of the CDR3: TGTGCCAGCAGCTTAGCACCTACAGGGGGGAACTATGGCTACACCTTC. This sequence encodes CASSLAPTGGNYGYTF. Filled out from reference TRBV7-2 and TRBJ1-2, the complete variable domain reads GAGVSQSPSNKVTEKGKDVELRCDPISGHTALYWYRQSLGQGLEFLIYFQGNSAPDKSGLPSDRFSAERTGGSVSTLTIQRTQQEDSAVYLCASSLAPTGGNYGYTFGSGTRLTVV.

The chain couples TRBV6-1 to TRBJ1-4; TRBD1 aligns across 8 bases. The ends lost 4 bases at V and 3 bases at J; junction bases unmatched: 4. Per germline, CDR1 MNHNS and CDR2 SASEGT. The CDR3 is 15 amino acids. The CDR3 reads CASSVRTGSNEKLFF. CDR3 in DNA: TGTGCCAGCAGTGTGAGGACAGGGTCTAATGAAAAACTGTTTTTT.

This clone came up a few times. The chain combines TRBV2 with TRBJ2-1; D ambiguous. The V gene lost 2 bases and the J gene lost 5 bases, with 4 bases spanning the gap. The CDR3 runs to 12 residues. The V gene's germline CDR1 is SNHLY and CDR2 FYNNEI. DNA for the CDR3: TGTGCCAGCAGTGAACTTCACAATGAGCAGTTCTTC. Translating it yields CASSELHNEQFF.

In its sample, this clone was seen a few times. This sequence joins TRBV18 and TRBJ1-1, with D tentatively TRBD1 (5 bases). The CDR3 totals 15 residues. Germline CDR1 is KGHSH and CDR2 is LQKENI. The V end was cut by 4 bases, the J end by 0 bases, with 12 bases between. The CDR3 loop reads CASSLERDLNTEAFF. The DNA of the CDR3 is TGTGCCAGCTCACTCGAAAGGGACTTGAACACTGAAGCTTTCTTT.

The rearrangement joins TRBV30 to TRBJ2-7, with D perhaps matching TRBD1 (6 bases). Germline V gene sequence: CDR1 GTSNPN, CDR2 SVGIG (reference sequence). Trimming cost V 3 bases and J 4 bases, with 7 bases left between them. There are 11 residues in the CDR3. CDR3 sequence: CAWSGQYEQYF. The CDR3 DNA is TGTGCCTGGAGCGGACAGTACGAGCAGTACTTC. The full variable domain, its missing parts supplied by reference TRBV30 and TRBJ2-7, is SQTIHQWPATLVQPVGSPLSLECTVEGTSNPNLYWYRQAAGRGLQLLFYSVGIGQISSEVPQNLSASRPQDRQFILSSKKLLLSDSGFYLCAWSGQYEQYFGPGTRLTVT.

V gene TRBV2 combines with J gene TRBJ2-7, with a possible D match to TRBD2 (6 bases). The CDR3 consists of 13 residues. The V gene lost 3 bases and the J gene lost 4 bases, with 10 bases spanning the gap. Germline CDR1 is SNHLY and CDR2 is FYNNEI. In DNA, the CDR3 is TGTGCCAGCAGTGACGGGACTGGTTACGAGCAGTACTTC. This translates into CASSDGTGYEQYF.

The CDR3 nucleotides are TGTGCCAGCAGCCAAGCCGGGCCCACAGGGGGAGTTGAAGCTTTCTTT. Protein product: CASSQAGPTGGVEAFF. The genes are TRBV4-2 and TRBJ1-1; 8 bases fit TRBD1. Per the germline V gene, CDR1 is LGHNA and CDR2 is YNFKEQ. This CDR3 region has 16 residues. The junction had 11 bases not matched to a gene; V was cut back by 1 base and J by 7 bases.

The V call is TRBV6-6, the J call TRBJ2-1, with TRBD2 matching over 10 bases. V dropped 8 bases and J dropped 2; count of bases not matched to a gene: 9. Germline lookup yields CDR1 MNHNY and CDR2 SVGAGI (reference sequence). CDR3 length: 16 residues. CDR3 in amino acids: CASQEASGGPYNEQFF. The CDR3 DNA is TGTGCCAGCCAAGAGGCTAGCGGGGGCCCCTACAATGAGCAGTTCTTC.

This chain joins TRBV28 and TRBJ2-1, with TRBD2 as a possible D gene (7 bases). This CDR3 region has 14 residues. Germline V CDR1 and CDR2: MDHEN, SYDVKM. Deletions cut 6 bases from V and 10 bases from J, with 19 bases between. The CDR3 spells CASRVGGGLREQFF. The CDR3, as DNA: TGTGCCAGCAGGGTGGGAGGGGGGCTTCGGGAGCAGTTCTTC.

In this sample, this clone turned up a few times. The chain joins TRBV5-1 to TRBJ2-1; D possibly corresponds to TRBD2 (7 bases). Germline CDR1 is SGHRS and CDR2 is YFSETQ. The V end was cut by 0 bases, the J end by 7 bases, with 14 bases between. The CDR3 covers 15 residues. The chain's CDR3 is CASSLGLGGGNEQFF. The CDR3 coding sequence is TGCGCCAGCAGCTTGGGTCTGGGAGGGGGGAATGAGCAGTTCTTC.